These 24 T cell receptor beta chains originate from one sample sequenced in a study of shared clonotypes between healthy human individuals. Profiled with immunoSEQ multiplex PCR; TCRdb holds only in-frame clones, not every one. The sample contains fewer than 850,000 clones, about 96% of which appear only once. Only CD45RO-negative cells positively selected for CCR7 counted as naive CD8 cells, so terminally differentiated effector memory CD45RA+ cells were excluded. Sequencing was performed on naive CD8+ T cells sorted from blood. These receptors originate from a man younger than 40 in good health.

The chain is built from TRBV29-1 and TRBJ2-1; 9 nucleotides match TRBD2. Germline assignment: CDR1 SQVTM and CDR2 ANQGSEA. The CDR3 covers 16 residues. J lost 3 bases, V lost 1 base, and 7 bases had no gene match. CDR3: CSVEGLAGPHYNEQFF. The DNA for the CDR3 is TGCAGCGTTGAAGGTCTAGCGGGACCCCACTACAATGAGCAGTTCTTC.

The rearrangement links TRBV11-2 to TRBJ2-2; 9 bases match TRBD1. Germline V gene sequence: CDR1 SGHAT, CDR2 FQNNGV. This CDR3 is built from 16 residues. With V trimmed by 5 bases and J by 6 bases, 10 bases remained unmatched. CDR3: CASSPSPGQGPGELFF. The CDR3 coding sequence is TGTGCCAGCAGCCCCTCTCCGGGACAGGGCCCCGGGGAGCTGTTTTTT.

V and J are TRBV2 and TRBJ1-5; tentatively, D is TRBD1 (5 bases). The CDR3 has 16 residues. Between the trimmed V and J ends, which lost 6 bases and 0 bases, there was a span of 15 bases. Germline assignment: CDR1 SNHLY and CDR2 FYNNEI. CDR3 in DNA: TGTGCCAGCAGCGATAGACAGACGCATAGCAATCAGCCCCAGCATTTT. Its translation: CASSDRQTHSNQPQHF. The complete variable domain, with remaining parts taken from reference TRBV2 and TRBJ1-5, reads EPEVTQTPSHQVTQMGQEVILRCVPISNHLYFYWYRQILGQKVEFLVSFYNNEISEKSEIFDDQFSVERPDGSNFTLKIRSTKLEDSAMYFCASSDRQTHSNQPQHFGDGTRLSIL.

V gene TRBV2 combines with J gene TRBJ2-7, with 10 bases fitting TRBD1. J gave up 4 bases and V 4 bases, and 4 bases lay outside the gene matches. CDR1 and CDR2 (germline): SNHLY, FYNNEI. CDR3 length equals 14 residues. DNA for the CDR3: TGTGCCAGCAGTGCAGGGACAGGGGTGTACGAGCAGTACTTC. Residues: CASSAGTGVYEQYF.

The chain is built from TRBV5-1 and TRBJ2-7; 8 nucleotides agree with TRBD2. V shed 5 bases, J shed 2 bases, and the junction held 6 bases outside the gene matches. The CDR3 is 14 residues long. The germline V gene has CDR1 SGHRS and CDR2 YFSETQ. The CDR3 bases are TGCGCCAGCAGTTTCAGCGGGGGCGCCTACGAGCAGTACTTC. It yields the protein CASSFSGGAYEQYF.

The J gene is TRBJ2-1, the V gene TRBV7-9; D unresolved. V was clipped by 4 bases and J by 2 bases, with 12 bases between them. Germline V gives CDR1 SEHNR, CDR2 FQNEAQ (reference sequence). The CDR3 sequence is 15 residues long. CDR3 coding DNA: TGTGCCAGCAGCTCTCGGACCGGAGCCTACAATGAGCAGTTCTTC. Translating gives CASSSRTGAYNEQFF. Using reference TRBV7-9 and TRBJ2-1 for the parts outside the CDR3, the full variable domain is DTGVSQNPRHKITKRGQNVTFRCDPISEHNRLYWYRQTLGQGPEFLTYFQNEAQLEKSRLLSDRFSAERPKGSFSTLEIQRTEQGDSAMYLCASSSRTGAYNEQFFGPGTRLTVL.

The DNA for the CDR3 is TGTGCCAGCAGCCCCGACGGGGCCCCGGGGTACGAGCAGTACTTC. Protein product: CASSPDGAPGYEQYF. The chain links TRBV9 to TRBJ2-7, with D tentatively TRBD1 or TRBD2 (5 bases each). Germline V gives CDR1 SGDLS, CDR2 YYNGEE. This CDR3 spans 15 amino acids. V lost 4 bases and J 4 bases, leaving 18 bases between the germline ends. The full variable domain, its missing parts supplied by reference TRBV9 and TRBJ2-7, is DSGVTQTPKHLITATGQRVTLRCSPRSGDLSVYWYQQSLDQGLQFLIQYYNGEERAKGNILERFSAQQFPDLHSELNLSSLELGDSALYFCASSPDGAPGYEQYFGPGTRLTVT.

The gene calls are TRBV19 and TRBJ1-5, with D perhaps matching TRBD1 (6 bases). Germline V CDR1 and CDR2: LNHDA, SQIVND (reference sequence). There are 15 residues in the CDR3. V was cut by 2 bases and J by 1 base, with 9 bases left in between. The CDR3: CASSILQGSNQPQHF. The CDR3 bases are TGTGCCAGTAGTATACTCCAGGGGAGCAATCAGCCCCAGCATTTT.

V usage is TRBV6-6 and J usage is TRBJ1-2, with D unresolved. Trimming took 2 bases from V and 6 from J, leaving 10 bases between them. Germline CDR1 reads MNHNY; CDR2 reads SVGAGI (reference sequence). This CDR3 spans 13 amino acids. In DNA, the CDR3 is TGTGCCAGCAGTTACGGCGGGCCCAATGGCTACACCTTC. It encodes CASSYGGPNGYTF.

The rearrangement links TRBV19 to TRBJ1-5, with TRBD1 identical over 7 bases. The V gene's germline CDR1 is LNHDA and CDR2 SQIVND (reference sequence). There are 15 residues in the CDR3. The J segment lost 2 bases and the V segment lost 7 bases, leaving 8 bases of the junction unmatched. The chain's CDR3 is CASTIQGYGNQPQHF. The CDR3 DNA reads TGTGCCAGTACCATACAGGGGTACGGCAATCAGCCCCAGCATTTT. Combining the CDR3 with reference TRBV19 and TRBJ1-5 gives the whole variable domain DGGITQSPKYLFRKEGQNVTLSCEQNLNHDAMYWYRQDPGQGLRLIYYSQIVNDFQKGDIAEGYSVSREKKESFPLTVTSAQKNPTAFYLCASTIQGYGNQPQHFGDGTRLSIL.

This sequence joins TRBV7-9 and TRBJ1-4, with no clear D. This CDR3 spans 13 amino acids. With 10 bases removed from V and 1 base from J, the gap between germline ends came to 10 bases. The germline CDR1 and CDR2 sequences are SEHNR and FQNEAQ (reference sequence). CDR3 in DNA: TGTGCCACCAAGACACTAACTAATGAAAAACTGTTTTTT. Amino acid sequence: CATKTLTNEKLFF.

V is TRBV12-5 and J is TRBJ2-3; unclear D gene. With 7 bases removed from V and 4 bases from J, the gap between germline ends came to 12 bases. The CDR3 extends over 13 amino acids. The germline V gene has CDR1 LGHNT and CDR2 FRNRAP. The CDR3 is CASASATADTQYF. CDR3 bases: TGTGCTAGTGCCTCGGCCACCGCAGATACGCAGTATTTT.

V usage is TRBV11-2 and J usage is TRBJ1-2; 8 nucleotides agree with TRBD1. Germline CDR1 is SGHAT and CDR2 is FQNNGV. The CDR3 length is 16 residues. The ends lost 1 base at V and 1 base at J; junction bases unmatched: 5. The CDR3: CASSLADRGNNYGYTF. The CDR3 nucleotides read TGTGCCAGCAGCTTAGCAGACAGGGGAAATAACTATGGCTACACCTTC.

In DNA form, the CDR3 reads TGTGCCAGCAGTTTACCGACAGGGGCGAGCAATCAGCCCCAGCATTTT. Its protein is CASSLPTGASNQPQHF. The chain carries TRBV28 and TRBJ1-5; 8 bases are shared with TRBD1. The CDR3 sequence is 16 residues long. Germline trimming cut 2 bases from V and 1 base from J; bases unmatched to any gene: 4. The germline CDR1 and CDR2 sequences are MDHEN and SYDVKM.

The chain has TRBV6-6 and TRBJ2-5; TRBD1 matches 9 bases. The CDR3 sequence is 11 residues long. CDR1 is MNHNY and CDR2 is SVGAGI in the germline V gene (reference sequence). J gave up 10 bases and V 4 bases, and 1 base lay outside the gene matches. This CDR3 reads CASSWTGVQYF. CDR3 coding DNA: TGTGCCAGCAGTTGGACAGGGGTCCAGTACTTC.

This rearrangement joins TRBV7-2 to TRBJ2-1; tentative D call: TRBD2 (6 bases). CDR1 and CDR2 from the germline V gene are SGHTA and FQGNSA. This CDR3 region has 15 residues. V gave up 1 base and J gave up 4 bases, with 11 bases separating them. The CDR3 reads CASSLVGLAYNEQFF. CDR3 nucleotide sequence: TGTGCCAGCAGCTTAGTGGGGCTAGCGTACAATGAGCAGTTCTTC.

The CDR3 region has the DNA TGTGCCAGCAGTTCAGGGACAGGGTCCTACGAGCAGTACTTC. This gives the protein CASSSGTGSYEQYF. The chain has TRBV28 and TRBJ2-7, with TRBD1 identical over 9 bases. The CDR3 length is 14 residues. Germline loops: CDR1 MDHEN, CDR2 SYDVKM. V shed 4 bases and J 1 base; nucleotides not matched to a gene: 2. Based on the CDR3 plus reference TRBV28 and TRBJ2-7, the full variable domain is DVKVTQSSRYLVKRTGEKVFLECVQDMDHENMFWYRQDPGLGLRLIYFSYDVKMKEKGDIPEGYSVSREKKERFSLILESASTNQTSMYLCASSSGTGSYEQYFGPGTRLTVT.

CDR3 in DNA: TGTGCCAGCAGTCCGACAGGGGGCAATGAAAAACTGTTTTTT. Translating it yields CASSPTGGNEKLFF. J is TRBJ1-4 and V is TRBV27, with TRBD1 identical over 10 bases. CDR3 length: 14 residues. Trimming at V came to 5 bases and at J to 5 bases, leaving 2 bases not matched to a gene. Looked up from germline, CDR1 is MNHEY and CDR2 is SMNVEV (reference sequence).

V gene TRBV10-3 combines with J gene TRBJ2-1, with 7 bases lining up with TRBD1. CDR1 is ENHRY, CDR2 SYGVKD, per germline. The CDR3 is 11 residues long. V lost 10 bases, J lost 8 bases, and 5 bases stayed unmatched. The CDR3 loop reads CATEGADEQFF. The DNA for the CDR3 is TGTGCCACCGAGGGGGCGGATGAGCAGTTCTTC.

The rearrangement links TRBV14 to TRBJ2-1; 7 bases are a match to TRBD2. There are 13 residues in the CDR3. The germline CDR1 and CDR2 sequences are SGHDN and FVKESK. The V segment lost 1 base and the J segment 9 bases; nucleotides outside the gene matches: 3. CDR3 DNA sequence: TGTGCCAGCAGCCAAGCGGGGGGACTTGAGCAGTTCTTC. It encodes CASSQAGGLEQFF.

The CDR3 here is CASSYSNTRGDEQFF. The CDR3 bases are TGTGCCAGCAGTTACTCCAATACTAGGGGCGATGAGCAGTTCTTC. The V gene is TRBV6-6, the J gene TRBJ2-1; D is perhaps TRBD1 or TRBD2 (5 bases each). With 0 bases removed from V and 8 bases from J, the gap between germline ends came to 14 bases. Germline V gene data show CDR1 as MNHNY and CDR2 as SVGAGI (reference sequence). This CDR3 contains 15 residues.

The chain joins TRBV4-3 to TRBJ2-2, with 14 bases fitting TRBD2. The CDR3 has 19 residues. Looked up from germline, CDR1 is LGHNA and CDR2 is YSLEER. V dropped 0 bases and J dropped 5; count of bases not matched to a gene: 8. CDR3 DNA: TGCGCCAGCAGCCAAGAATGGGGACTAGCGGGAGAGGAAACCGGGGAGCTGTTTTTT. Translation gives CASSQEWGLAGEETGELFF.

The rearrangement links TRBV7-9 to TRBJ1-2; TRBD1 matches at 9 bases. Germline lookup yields CDR1 SEHNR and CDR2 FQNEAQ (reference sequence). This CDR3 is 14 amino acids long. The J segment lost 4 bases and the V segment lost 3 bases, leaving 3 bases of the junction unmatched. CDR3 nucleotides: TGTGCCAGCAGCTTCGGGACAGGGCTCTATGGCTACACCTTC. It specifies CASSFGTGLYGYTF.

This clone is a singleton in its sample. V is TRBV10-3 and J is TRBJ1-1; D might be TRBD1 (5 bases). The CDR3 runs to 15 residues. Germline V gene data show CDR1 as ENHRY and CDR2 as SYGVKD. V shed 5 bases and J shed 3 bases, with 16 bases lying between them. Here the CDR3 DNA reads TGTGCCATCAGTACCTCGGGGGGGTCGGACACTGAAGCTTTCTTT. This gives the protein CAISTSGGSDTEAFF.